One sample yielded the 6 T cell receptor beta chains listed below, sequenced in a study of T-cell reconstitution after alpha-beta-depleted transplantation in children. As it was prepared, the TCRbeta library received unique molecular identifiers. TCRdb analysed the PCR reads with MiXCR anew, one entry per CDR3 protein. The sample lists about 540,000 distinct CDR3 sequences, around 16% occurring once. Sequences were derived from PBMCs from the stem cell graft donor, sampled from the stem cell graft. These receptors came from a human donor who donated a stem cell graft to a child with acute lymphoblastic leukemia.

The chain uses TRBV5-1 and TRBJ1-2; 7 bases are shared with TRBD1. The CDR3 covers 15 residues. The germline gives CDR1 SGHRS, CDR2 YFSETQ. V shed 4 bases, J shed 6 bases, and the junction held 12 bases outside the gene matches. The CDR3 region has the DNA TGCGCCAGCAGCCGACAGAACAGGGGCGCGGATGGCTACACCTTC. Translating it yields CASSRQNRGADGYTF. Full variable domain (rest looked up from reference TRBV5-1 and TRBJ1-2): KAGVTQTPRYLIKTRGQQVTLSCSPISGHRSVSWYQQTPGQGLQFLFEYFSETQRNKGNFPGRFSGRQFSNSRSEMNVSTLELGDSALYLCASSRQNRGADGYTFGSGTRLTVV.

In this sample, this clonotype turned up a few times. This CDR3 reads CASSTHWTSRSYNEQFF. As DNA, the CDR3 is TGTGCCAGCAGCACCCATTGGACTAGCCGATCCTACAATGAGCAGTTCTTC. The rearrangement joins TRBV7-2 to TRBJ2-1, with 8 bases lining up with TRBD2. The CDR3 spans 17 residues. CDR1 SGHTA and CDR2 FQGNSA come from the germline V gene. The V and J ends lost 5 bases and 1 base, in that order; junction bases with no gene match: 10.

This clonotype showed up just a few times. J is TRBJ1-6 and V is TRBV18; D may be TRBD1 (5 bases). The CDR3 totals 13 residues. Germline values: CDR1 KGHSH, CDR2 LQKENI. V was cut by 2 bases and J by 8 bases, with 7 bases left in between. CDR3 DNA sequence: TGTGCCAGCTCACCAGGAGGGGATTCACCCCTCCACTTT. Encoded protein: CASSPGGDSPLHF.

The genes are TRBV5-1 and TRBJ1-1, with TRBD1 identical over 7 bases. With 4 bases clipped from V and 4 bases from J, the junction kept 10 bases outside the gene matches. The CDR3 loop spans 15 amino acids. In germline, CDR1 is SGHRS, CDR2 YFSETQ. The CDR3: CASSEEQGRSTEAFF. CDR3 sequence (DNA): TGCGCCAGCAGCGAGGAACAGGGGAGGTCCACTGAAGCTTTCTTT.

The chain uses TRBV4-1 and TRBJ2-1; D ambiguous. Trimming pared 1 base from V and 1 base from J, leaving 14 bases between. The CDR3 consists of 17 residues. Germline loops: CDR1 MGHRA, CDR2 YSYEKL. The DNA for the CDR3 is TGCGCCAGCAGCCAAGTCCCCCGGGTAAGGTCCTACAATGAGCAGTTCTTC. It encodes CASSQVPRVRSYNEQFF.

The rearrangement uses TRBV12-3 or TRBV12-4 and TRBJ2-7, with 9 bases aligning to TRBD1. The V segment lost 5 bases and the J segment 2 bases; nucleotides outside the gene matches: 7. The CDR3 contains 15 residues. The CDR3 loop reads CASSDRDRVTYEQYF. Here the CDR3 DNA reads TGTGCCAGCAGTGACCGGGACAGGGTCACCTACGAGCAGTACTTC.